This record looks at one T cell receptor beta chain sequence and its context. Measured with immunoSEQ multiplex PCR; TCRdb has only the in-frame clones, and not every one. The sample consists of about 69,000 clones, around nine tenths of them appearing once. This CDR3 has 13 residues. Per germline, CDR1 KGHDR and CDR2 SFDVKD. The ends were cut back, 3 bases at V and 4 bases at J, with 7 bases in the middle. This sample is part of a study of control samples from healthy donors and cancer patients. V is TRBV24-1 and J is TRBJ2-3; possible D gene TRBD2, 5 bases. This TCR was recovered from a man aged 55 to 70 with colorectal cancer. Sequenced sample: PBMCs. CDR3: CATSDAGADTQYF. DNA for the CDR3: TGTGCCACCAGTGATGCCGGGGCAGATACGCAGTATTTT.